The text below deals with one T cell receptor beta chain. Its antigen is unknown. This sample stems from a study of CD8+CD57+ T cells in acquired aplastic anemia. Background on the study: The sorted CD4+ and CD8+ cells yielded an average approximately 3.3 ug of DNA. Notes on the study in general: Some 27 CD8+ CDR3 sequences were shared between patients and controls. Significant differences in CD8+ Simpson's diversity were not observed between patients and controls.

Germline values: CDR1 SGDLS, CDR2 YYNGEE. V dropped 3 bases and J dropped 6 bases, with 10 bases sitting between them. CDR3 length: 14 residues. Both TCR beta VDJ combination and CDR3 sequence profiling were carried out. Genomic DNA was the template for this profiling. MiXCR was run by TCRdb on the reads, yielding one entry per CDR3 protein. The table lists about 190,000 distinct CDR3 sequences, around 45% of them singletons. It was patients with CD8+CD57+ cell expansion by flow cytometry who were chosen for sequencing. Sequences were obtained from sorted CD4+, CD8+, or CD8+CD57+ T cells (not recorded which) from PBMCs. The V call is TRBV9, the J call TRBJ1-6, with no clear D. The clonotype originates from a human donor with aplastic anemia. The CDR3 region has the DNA TGTGCCAGCAGCGCCCGAGACCGTAATTCACCCCTCCACTTT. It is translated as CASSARDRNSPLHF.